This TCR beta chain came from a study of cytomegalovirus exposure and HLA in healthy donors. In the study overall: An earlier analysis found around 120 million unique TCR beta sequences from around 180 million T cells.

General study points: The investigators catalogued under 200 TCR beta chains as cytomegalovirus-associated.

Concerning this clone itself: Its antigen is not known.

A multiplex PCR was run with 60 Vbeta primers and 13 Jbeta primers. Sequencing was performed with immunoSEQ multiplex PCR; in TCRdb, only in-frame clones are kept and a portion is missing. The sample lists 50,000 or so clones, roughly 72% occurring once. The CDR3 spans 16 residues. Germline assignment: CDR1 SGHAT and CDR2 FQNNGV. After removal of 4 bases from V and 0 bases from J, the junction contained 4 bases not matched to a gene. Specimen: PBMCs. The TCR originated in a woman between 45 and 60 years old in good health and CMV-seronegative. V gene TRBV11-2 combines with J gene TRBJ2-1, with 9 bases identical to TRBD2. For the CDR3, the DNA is TGTGCCAGCAGCTCTCTAGCGGGGATCTCCTACAATGAGCAGTTCTTC. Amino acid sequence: CASSSLAGISYNEQFF.